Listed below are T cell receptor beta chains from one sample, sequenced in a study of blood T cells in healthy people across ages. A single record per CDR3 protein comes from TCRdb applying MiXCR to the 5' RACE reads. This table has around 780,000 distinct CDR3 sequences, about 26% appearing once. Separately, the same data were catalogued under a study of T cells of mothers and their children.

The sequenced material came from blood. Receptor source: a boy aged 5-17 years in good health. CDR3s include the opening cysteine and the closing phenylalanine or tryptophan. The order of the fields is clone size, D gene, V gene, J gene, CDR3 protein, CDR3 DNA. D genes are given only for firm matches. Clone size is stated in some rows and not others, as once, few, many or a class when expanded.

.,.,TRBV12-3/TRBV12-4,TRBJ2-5,CASSRTGVRQYF,TGTGCCAGCAGTAGGACCGGGGTTAGACAGTACTTC
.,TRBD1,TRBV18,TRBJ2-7,CASSPTGQDGYEQYF,TGTGCCAGCTCCCCCACCGGACAGGACGGCTACGAGCAGTACTTC
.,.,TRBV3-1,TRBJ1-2,CASSQDTGSGYTF,TGTGCCAGCAGCCAAGACACGGGATCTGGCTACACCTTC
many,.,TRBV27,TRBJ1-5,CASSTGLQPQHF,TGTGCCAGCAGTACAGGGCTTCAGCCCCAGCATTTT
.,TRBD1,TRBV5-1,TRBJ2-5,CASSPGTGEVETQYF,TGCGCCAGCAGCCCCGGGACAGGGGAAGTCGAGACCCAGTACTTC
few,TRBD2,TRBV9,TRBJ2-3,CASSVSGGGVVDTQYF,TGTGCCAGCAGTGTTTCTGGCGGGGGGGTCGTAGATACGCAGTATTTT
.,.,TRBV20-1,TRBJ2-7,CSARRLGGEQYF,TGCAGTGCTAGACGGTTGGGGGGCGAGCAGTACTTC
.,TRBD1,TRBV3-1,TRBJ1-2,CASSGRDRGRYWGYGYTF,TGTGCCAGCAGCGGCCGGGACAGGGGCCGTTATTGGGGCTATGGCTACACCTTC
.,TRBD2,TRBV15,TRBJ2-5,CATTPGGGSVERTQYF,TGTGCCACCACCCCGGGGGGAGGCAGTGTAGAAAGGACCCAGTACTTC
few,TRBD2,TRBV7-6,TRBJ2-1,CASSRGEGNEQFF,TGTGCCAGCAGTCGGGGGGAGGGCAATGAGCAGTTCTTC
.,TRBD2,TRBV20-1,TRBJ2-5,CSARLTLTSAKETQYF,TGCAGTGCTAGGCTTACCCTCACTAGCGCAAAAGAGACCCAGTACTTC
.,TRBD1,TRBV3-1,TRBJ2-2,CASSLQGARTGELFF,TGTGCCAGCAGCCTCCAGGGGGCGCGAACCGGGGAGCTGTTTTTT
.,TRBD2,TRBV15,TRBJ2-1,CATSLAGRGVYNEQFF,TGTGCCACCAGCCTAGCAGGACGGGGGGTGTACAATGAGCAGTTCTTC
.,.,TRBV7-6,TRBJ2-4,CASSSGPSRAQYF,TGTGCCAGCAGCTCCGGCCCGTCCCGAGCTCAGTACTTC
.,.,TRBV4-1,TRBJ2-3,CASSHRGAGTDTQYF,TGCGCCAGCAGCCACAGGGGGGCGGGCACAGATACGCAGTATTTT
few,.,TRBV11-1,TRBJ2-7,CASMVSSAGDPYEQYF,TGTGCCAGCATGGTGTCATCGGCAGGGGACCCCTACGAGCAGTACTTC
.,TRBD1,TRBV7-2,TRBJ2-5,CASSLGTGRRSETQYF,TGTGCCAGCAGCCTCGGGACAGGAAGGAGATCAGAGACCCAGTACTTC